This T cell receptor beta chain was sequenced in a study of technical replicates of blood from a few donors. V was pared by 3 bases and J by 5 bases, with 10 bases of the junction left unmatched. The CDR3 runs 16 residues. Germline V CDR1 and CDR2: SGHVS, FNYEAQ. Here immunoSEQ multiplex PCR was the method, and the copy in TCRdb shows in-frame clones only, minus some. The data hold 85,000 to 100,000 clones, with 95% observed a single time. The receptor was derived from a human donor in good health. The J gene is TRBJ2-7, the V gene TRBV7-6; 10 bases align to TRBD1. The sample taken for sequencing was T cells isolated from PBMCs. DNA of the CDR3: TGTGCCAGCAGCTTGAGGTACCGGGACAGGGGTCACGAGCAGTACTTC. Amino acid sequence: CASSLRYRDRGHEQYF.